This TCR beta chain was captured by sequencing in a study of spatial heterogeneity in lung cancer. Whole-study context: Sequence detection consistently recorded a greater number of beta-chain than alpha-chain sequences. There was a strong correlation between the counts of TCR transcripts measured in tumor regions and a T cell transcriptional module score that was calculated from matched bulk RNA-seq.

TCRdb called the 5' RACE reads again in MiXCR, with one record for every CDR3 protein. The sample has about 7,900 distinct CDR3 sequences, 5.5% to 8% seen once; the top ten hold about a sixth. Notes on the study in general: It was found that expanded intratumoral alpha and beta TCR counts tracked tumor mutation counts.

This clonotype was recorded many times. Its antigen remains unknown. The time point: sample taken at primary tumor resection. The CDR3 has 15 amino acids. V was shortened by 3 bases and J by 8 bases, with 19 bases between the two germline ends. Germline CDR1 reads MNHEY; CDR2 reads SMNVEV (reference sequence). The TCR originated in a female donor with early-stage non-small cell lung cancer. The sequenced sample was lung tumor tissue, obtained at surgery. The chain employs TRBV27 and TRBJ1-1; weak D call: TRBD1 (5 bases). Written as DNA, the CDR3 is TGTGCCAGCAGTTTTAACAGGTTGGCTCCATCCGAAGCTTTCTTT. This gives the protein CASSFNRLAPSEAFF.